These 30 T cell receptor beta chains were sequenced from one sample in a study of blood T cell repertoires in COVID-19 (TCRdb year 2020). The library was built by means of the immunoSEQ multiplex PCR assay. Entries here come from immuneACCESS through TCRdb and include only in-frame sequences with V and J called. Some clones fail to appear in such tables; in the studies checked, an unresolved V gene covers under half of the shortfall, and the cause of the remainder is unknown. The sample profile shows roughly 81,000 clones; roughly four fifths of them were found once. The ten most abundant clones make up roughly 2.1% of the sample. The sequenced material came from peripheral blood. The receptors shown here come from a woman aged 65 to 85 with acute or convalescent COVID-19.

This chain uses TRBV2 with TRBJ1-2; D gene ambiguous. In germline, CDR1 is SNHLY, CDR2 FYNNEI. This CDR3 region has 14 residues. Trimming stripped 6 bases from V and 4 bases from J, with 15 bases between. The CDR3 sequence is CASSPGGEFYGYTF. The CDR3 nucleotides are TGTGCCAGCAGCCCAGGCGGGGAATTCTATGGCTACACCTTC.

The rearrangement links TRBV21-1 to TRBJ2-3; the D call in the table, TRBD1, was not verified against the DNA. TRBV21-1 is noted as a pseudogene. CDR3 length equals 19 residues. The CDR3 nucleotides read TGTGCCAGCAGCAAAACTGGACAGGGAGGAATTCGCATGGCAGATACGCAGTATTTT. Residues: CASSKTGQGGIRMADTQYF.

This chain joins TRBV27 and TRBJ2-6, with D possibly TRBD1 on 6 matching bases. Trimming pared 3 bases from V and 0 bases from J, leaving 15 bases between. The CDR3 has 18 amino acids. From germline, CDR1 is MNHEY and CDR2 SMNVEV (reference sequence). Here the CDR3 DNA reads TGTGCCAGCAGTTTTTTGCCGGGACACAACTCTGGGGCCAACGTCCTGACTTTC. Amino acid sequence: CASSFLPGHNSGANVLTF.

The rearrangement uses TRBV5-1 and TRBJ2-7; 7 nucleotides agree with TRBD1. CDR3 size: 13 residues. Trimming took 4 bases from V and 2 from J; bases not matched to a gene: 3. Germline CDR1 and CDR2: SGHRS and YFSETQ. CDR3 region: CASSHGTAYEQYF. Here the CDR3 DNA reads TGCGCCAGCAGCCACGGGACAGCCTACGAGCAGTACTTC.

The chain couples TRBV7-6 to TRBJ2-7; 8 nucleotides line up with TRBD1. With V trimmed by 5 bases and J by 3 bases, 9 bases remained unmatched. Germline-derived CDR1 and CDR2 are SGHVS and FNYEAQ. CDR3 length equals 15 residues. The CDR3 nucleotides are TGTGCCAGCAGCCCCTCCGGGACAGGTGACTACGAGCAGTACTTC. This sequence encodes CASSPSGTGDYEQYF.

This chain joins TRBV19 and TRBJ1-4, with 7 bases fitting TRBD1. After removal of 5 bases from V and 7 bases from J, the junction contained 13 bases not matched to a gene. This CDR3 has 16 residues. Germline loops: CDR1 LNHDA, CDR2 SQIVND (reference sequence). The CDR3 here is CASSGSIIGTAEKLFF. CDR3 sequence (DNA): TGTGCCAGTAGTGGATCCATCATCGGGACAGCTGAAAAACTGTTTTTT.

This sequence joins TRBV7-2 and TRBJ1-1; D might be TRBD1 (6 bases). The V gene lost 5 bases and the J gene lost 5 bases, with 15 bases spanning the gap. The CDR3 is 14 amino acids. Germline V gene sequence: CDR1 SGHTA, CDR2 FQGNSA. Written as DNA, the CDR3 is TGTGCCAGCAGCCCATACAGGGCTGGGACTGAAGCTTTCTTT. It codes for CASSPYRAGTEAFF.

The chain combines TRBV7-3 with TRBJ1-1, with a tentative D call TRBD1 (5 bases). Trimming took 5 bases from V and 1 from J, leaving 14 bases between them. CDR1 and CDR2 from the germline V gene are SGHTA and FQGTGA. The CDR3 sequence is 15 residues long. The CDR3 coding sequence is TGTGCCAGCAGCCTCTTTTCAGGGCAGAACACTGAAGCTTTCTTT. Translating it yields CASSLFSGQNTEAFF.

This clone was counted only a few times. The V gene is TRBV5-1, the J gene TRBJ1-5; 8 bases agree with TRBD1. V lost 4 bases and J lost 5; bases outside the gene matches: 5. The CDR3 runs to 14 residues. The V gene's germline CDR1 is SGHRS and CDR2 YFSETQ. DNA for the CDR3: TGCGCCAGCAGCGCGGGGACAGGAGATCAGCCCCAGCATTTT. Translating it yields CASSAGTGDQPQHF.

The chain has TRBV12-3 or TRBV12-4 and TRBJ1-2; D call uncertain. Trimming took off 6 bases at V and 8 bases at J, with 13 bases between the two ends. The CDR3 has 12 residues. CDR3 in DNA: TGTGCCAGCAGATCGGTGCTTAGCGGCTACACCTTC. It encodes CASRSVLSGYTF.

The rearrangement joins TRBV7-3 to TRBJ2-5; 13 nucleotides agree with TRBD2. The J segment lost 1 base and the V segment lost 5 bases, leaving 4 bases of the junction unmatched. Per the germline V gene, CDR1 is SGHTA and CDR2 is FQGTGA. CDR3 length equals 16 residues. CDR3 sequence reads: CASSLGLAGAQETQYF. The DNA for the CDR3 is TGTGCCAGCAGCCTCGGACTAGCGGGGGCCCAAGAGACCCAGTACTTC. Drawing the rest from reference TRBV7-3 and TRBJ2-5, the complete variable domain is GAGVSQTPSNKVTEKGKYVELRCDPISGHTALYWYRQSLGQGPEFLIYFQGTGAADDSGLPNDRFFAVRPEGSVSTLKIQRTERGDSAVYLCASSLGLAGAQETQYFGPGTRLLVL.

This chain links TRBV5-1 with TRBJ1-4; D not certain. The CDR3 runs 14 residues. Trimming pared 0 bases from V and 6 bases from J, leaving 9 bases between. CDR1 SGHRS and CDR2 YFSETQ come from the germline V gene. CDR3 in amino acids: CASSLGADHEKLFF. CDR3 bases: TGCGCCAGCAGCTTGGGGGCAGACCATGAAAAACTGTTTTTT.

The chain recombines TRBV27 with TRBJ1-1; tentatively, D is TRBD1 (5 bases). Trimming took off 4 bases at V and 4 bases at J, with 13 bases between the two ends. Germline V lookup: CDR1 MNHEY, CDR2 SMNVEV (reference sequence). CDR3 length: 14 residues. The CDR3 sequence is CASSYGGLFTEAFF. In nucleotides, the CDR3 is TGTGCCAGCAGTTATGGGGGGTTATTCACTGAAGCTTTCTTT.

This chain joins TRBV6-5 and TRBJ1-5; D call uncertain. The CDR3 contains 15 residues. Germline V CDR1 and CDR2: MNHEY, SVGAGI. Between the trimmed V and J ends, which lost 6 bases and 4 bases, there was a span of 16 bases. Written as DNA, the CDR3 is TGTGCCAGCAGCCCCGGTCGTCGGTTTAATCAGCCCCAGCATTTT. It encodes CASSPGRRFNQPQHF.

This CDR3 is CASSEGPRGPEYQHF. The CDR3 DNA sequence: TGTGCCAGCAGCGAGGGCCCCAGGGGGCCCGAATATCAGCATTTT. V is TRBV21-1 and J is TRBJ1-5; TRBD1 is the table's D call, not checked against the DNA. TRBV21-1 is a recognized pseudogene. The CDR3 is 15 residues long.

J is TRBJ2-5 and V is TRBV7-3; D is perhaps TRBD1 (5 bases). Between the trimmed V and J ends, which lost 5 bases and 7 bases, there was a span of 20 bases. In germline, CDR1 is SGHTA, CDR2 FQGTGA. The CDR3 runs 15 residues. This chain's CDR3 is CASSRRTSSPRTQYF. CDR3 nucleotides: TGTGCCAGCAGCAGACGGACATCCAGTCCGAGGACCCAGTACTTC.

The rearrangement joins TRBV7-2 to TRBJ2-5, with D unresolved. Trimming took 4 bases from V and 0 from J, leaving 9 bases between them. The CDR3 length is 14 residues. Germline V gene data show CDR1 as SGHTA and CDR2 as FQGNSA. Here the CDR3 DNA reads TGTGCCAGCAGCTACTACCTGGACCAAGAGACCCAGTACTTC. This translates into CASSYYLDQETQYF.

The rearrangement uses TRBV6-5 and TRBJ1-6; D is undetermined. V shed 9 bases and J shed 6 bases, with 12 bases lying between them. The CDR3 runs to 13 residues. Germline CDR1 reads MNHEY; CDR2 reads SVGAGI. The CDR3 bases are TGTGCCAGGGCCGTCGACACTAATTCACCCCTCCACTTT. This translates into CARAVDTNSPLHF.

The rearrangement uses TRBV5-1 and TRBJ1-2; 10 bases align to TRBD1. V lost 4 bases and J lost 8; bases outside the gene matches: 8. This CDR3 region has 14 residues. Germline V gene lookup returns CDR1 SGHRS and CDR2 YFSETQ. CDR3 protein: CASSPGTGERGYTF. The CDR3 region has the DNA TGCGCCAGCAGCCCCGGGACAGGGGAAAGGGGCTACACCTTC.

This chain uses TRBV7-9 with TRBJ1-1; D is perhaps TRBD1 (6 bases). Trimming removed 5 bases from V and 1 base from J, with 14 bases in between. The CDR3 runs 15 residues. In germline, CDR1 is SEHNR, CDR2 FQNEAQ (reference sequence). CDR3: CASSLRQEKNTEAFF. For the CDR3, the DNA is TGTGCCAGCAGCCTCCGACAGGAGAAGAACACTGAAGCTTTCTTT.

The chain has TRBV18 and TRBJ2-3; possible D gene TRBD1, 5 bases. Germline assignment: CDR1 KGHSH and CDR2 LQKENI. The CDR3 runs to 16 residues. With 6 bases removed from V and 2 bases from J, the gap between germline ends came to 18 bases. CDR3: CASSPPGPGATDTQYF. The CDR3 region has the DNA TGTGCCAGCTCCCCCCCAGGCCCTGGGGCCACAGATACGCAGTATTTT.

The V gene is TRBV5-1, the J gene TRBJ2-5; D is uncertain. Deletions cut 4 bases from V and 2 bases from J, with 9 bases between. The CDR3 length is 13 residues. Germline V gives CDR1 SGHRS, CDR2 YFSETQ. CDR3 region: CASSQQSQETQYF. DNA of the CDR3: TGCGCCAGCAGCCAACAGAGTCAAGAGACCCAGTACTTC.

The rearrangement joins TRBV5-1 to TRBJ2-2; D possibly corresponds to TRBD1 (6 bases). CDR3 length equals 14 residues. The V gene's germline CDR1 is SGHRS and CDR2 YFSETQ. Trimming pared 2 bases from V and 5 bases from J, leaving 10 bases between. CDR3 loop: CASSFAGVTGELFF. As DNA, the CDR3 is TGCGCCAGCAGCTTCGCAGGGGTAACCGGGGAGCTGTTTTTT.

Turning to this clone: The sample has other DNA sequences that encode this CDR3 too. The V and J genes are TRBV12-5 and TRBJ2-2; TRBD1 agrees at 8 bases. Trimming cost V 6 bases and J 5 bases; bases outside gene matches: 8. The CDR3 is made up of 15 amino acids. In germline, CDR1 is LGHNT, CDR2 FRNRAP. CDR3 in DNA: TGTGCTAGTGGCCCCAGACAGGGGTTGACCGGGGAGCTGTTTTTT. This sequence encodes CASGPRQGLTGELFF.

The chain joins TRBV9 to TRBJ1-5; D may be TRBD1 (5 bases). CDR3 length: 14 residues. CDR1 SGDLS and CDR2 YYNGEE come from the germline V gene. Trimming shortened V by 3 bases and J by 7 bases, and 14 bases separated the two germline ends. CDR3 bases: TGTGCCAGCAGCGGGACGGGGGGGATCCAGCCCCAGCATTTT. It yields the protein CASSGTGGIQPQHF.

The genes are TRBV18 and TRBJ2-3, with 14 positions matching TRBD2. Germline V gives CDR1 KGHSH, CDR2 LQKENI. Trimming took 8 bases from V and 4 from J; bases not matched to a gene: 8. This CDR3 comprises 16 residues. Here the CDR3 reads CASTSTSGGAADTQYF. CDR3 DNA: TGTGCCAGCACGTCGACTAGCGGGGGGGCGGCAGATACGCAGTATTTT.

The rearrangement joins TRBV5-1 to TRBJ2-1, with a weak D call TRBD2 (6 bases). The germline V and J ends were trimmed by 3 bases and 6 bases, with 13 bases remaining between them. The CDR3 loop spans 14 amino acids. Germline-derived CDR1 and CDR2 are SGHRS and YFSETQ. CDR3 DNA: TGCGCCAGCAGCTCAGGGACTGCCTCCAATGAGCAGTTCTTC. It is translated as CASSSGTASNEQFF.

The chain couples TRBV5-1 to TRBJ2-1, with a tentative D call TRBD2 (5 bases). The CDR3 is 13 amino acids. CDR1 and CDR2 (germline): SGHRS, YFSETQ. V gave up 3 bases and J gave up 8 bases, with 12 bases separating them. The CDR3 region has the DNA TGCGCCAGCAGCTCCCCCGAGGGCTATGAGCAGTTCTTC. Amino acids: CASSSPEGYEQFF.

This clone was observed a handful of times. The chain is built from TRBV30 and TRBJ2-7; 8 bases fit TRBD1. CDR3 length equals 14 residues. Unmatched junction bases numbered 9, after V lost 2 bases and J lost 6 bases. Germline V gene data show CDR1 as GTSNPN and CDR2 as SVGIG (reference sequence). For the CDR3, the DNA is TGTGCCTGGAGTTCTTCCGGGACAGGCACCGAGCAGTACTTC. Protein: CAWSSSGTGTEQYF. Drawing the rest from reference TRBV30 and TRBJ2-7, the complete variable domain is SQTIHQWPATLVQPVGSPLSLECTVEGTSNPNLYWYRQAAGRGLQLLFYSVGIGQISSEVPQNLSASRPQDRQFILSSKKLLLSDSGFYLCAWSSSGTGTEQYFGPGTRLTVT.

This sequence joins TRBV6-5 and TRBJ2-3; possible D gene TRBD2, 6 bases. Germline-derived CDR1 and CDR2 are MNHEY and SVGAGI. With 7 bases removed from V and 1 base from J, the gap between germline ends came to 9 bases. There are 13 residues in the CDR3. The CDR3 sequence is CASIAVGTDTQYF. The CDR3 region has the DNA TGTGCCAGCATAGCGGTCGGCACAGATACGCAGTATTTT.